The 6 T cell receptor beta chains reported below all come from one sample, sequenced in a study of radiotherapy plus CTLA-4 blockade in lung cancer. The method was immunoSEQ multiplex PCR; TCRdb's version includes in-frame clones alone and lacks a portion of them. The sample includes tens of thousands of clones, around three quarters of them seen just once. The input for sequencing was peripheral blood, taken from a patient treated with radiotherapy plus ipilimumab. The receptors were gathered from a human donor with non-small cell lung cancer who had a complete response to radiotherapy plus ipilimumab.

This chain uses TRBV6-5 with TRBJ1-1; 7 bases line up with TRBD1. Trimming at V came to 7 bases and at J to 4 bases, leaving 6 bases not matched to a gene. Germline-derived CDR1 and CDR2 are MNHEY and SVGAGI. CDR3 length: 13 residues. This chain's CDR3 is CASTNPGGTEAFF. The CDR3 coding sequence is TGTGCCAGCACCAACCCAGGGGGCACTGAAGCTTTCTTT.

The rearrangement links TRBV30 to TRBJ1-2, with D uncertain. CDR1 and CDR2 (germline): GTSNPN, SVGIG (reference sequence). The CDR3 runs to 13 residues. Trimming stripped 3 bases from V and 6 bases from J, with 14 bases between. The CDR3 loop reads CAWRGDKANGYTF. The CDR3 nucleotides are TGTGCCTGGAGGGGCGACAAGGCAAATGGCTACACCTTC.

The chain uses TRBV28 and TRBJ1-5, with TRBD1 matching over 8 bases. CDR1 is MDHEN and CDR2 is SYDVKM in the germline V gene. V shed 8 bases and J 11 bases; nucleotides not matched to a gene: 2. The CDR3 extends over 10 amino acids. The DNA of the CDR3 is TGTGCCAGCCGACAGGGGACCCAGCATTTT. This encodes CASRQGTQHF.

This clone was recorded once. The CDR3 DNA sequence: TGTGCCAGCAGACAGGGGGCCCTCACAGATACGCAGTATTTT. Encoded protein: CASRQGALTDTQYF. V gene TRBV27 combines with J gene TRBJ2-3; the match to TRBD1 covers 9 bases. The J segment lost 2 bases and the V segment lost 6 bases, leaving 3 bases of the junction unmatched. The germline CDR1 and CDR2 sequences are MNHEY and SMNVEV (reference sequence). The CDR3 is made up of 14 amino acids.

The chain couples TRBV6-1 to TRBJ2-3; D is possibly TRBD2 (7 bases). CDR3 length equals 15 residues. V dropped 3 bases and J dropped 2 bases, with 12 bases sitting between them. Germline CDR1 is MNHNS and CDR2 is SASEGT. CDR3 amino acids: CASSDLAGATDTQYF. CDR3 sequence (DNA): TGTGCCAGCAGTGATCTGGCGGGGGCCACAGATACGCAGTATTTT.

The rearrangement uses TRBV19 and TRBJ1-5, with 9 bases that match TRBD1. Germline V gene data show CDR1 as LNHDA and CDR2 as SQIVND (reference sequence). The CDR3 has 15 residues. V shed 6 bases, J shed 4 bases, and the junction held 7 bases outside the gene matches. The CDR3 DNA sequence: TGTGCCAGTAGCGTAGACAGGGGGACTAATCAGCCCCAGCATTTT. It codes for CASSVDRGTNQPQHF.